These 27 T cell receptor beta chains came from one sample sequenced in a study of cytomegalovirus exposure and HLA in healthy donors. PCR primers comprised 60 Vbeta and 13 Jbeta primers. Profiling relied on immunoSEQ multiplex PCR, and the TCRdb table lists in-frame clones only, not all of them. The top ten clones hold about 3.5% of a sample with 120,000 or so clones, 83% of them seen once. The material sequenced was PBMCs. The receptors here all came from a woman between 40 and 55 years old in good health and CMV-seropositive.

This rearrangement joins TRBV4-1 to TRBJ2-1; 11 positions agree with TRBD2. Germline CDR1 reads MGHRA; CDR2 reads YSYEKL. V lost 4 bases, J lost 4 bases, and 12 bases stayed unmatched. The CDR3 runs to 18 residues. The CDR3 DNA sequence: TGCGCCAGCAGCCCCCGAGGGGGGGGACTAGCGGATTACAATGAGCAGTTCTTC. Translated, it gives CASSPRGGGLADYNEQFF.

The chain couples TRBV19 to TRBJ2-7; 8 bases agree with TRBD1. The V gene end was trimmed by 5 bases and the J gene end by 3 bases; junction bases not matched to a gene: 9. CDR3 length: 15 residues. Germline CDR1 is LNHDA and CDR2 is SQIVND (reference sequence). The CDR3 here is CASSGGQGLSYEQYF. The CDR3, as DNA: TGTGCCAGTAGTGGCGGACAGGGCCTTAGCTACGAGCAGTACTTC.

V gene TRBV7-9 combines with J gene TRBJ2-2, with D unresolved. The germline V and J ends were trimmed by 5 bases and 1 base, with 8 bases remaining between them. Germline V gene sequence: CDR1 SEHNR, CDR2 FQNEAQ (reference sequence). CDR3 length equals 14 residues. The CDR3: CASSPLLNTGELFF. DNA for the CDR3: TGTGCCAGCAGCCCACTCTTGAACACCGGGGAGCTGTTTTTT.

The chain links TRBV6-6 to TRBJ2-3; weak D call: TRBD2 (6 bases). Trimming pared 5 bases from V and 2 bases from J, leaving 14 bases between. Germline V gene data show CDR1 as MNHNY and CDR2 as SVGAGI (reference sequence). This CDR3 contains 15 residues. CDR3 DNA sequence: TGTGCCAGCAGTCGGGACTCCCAACACACAGATACGCAGTATTTT. Translation gives CASSRDSQHTDTQYF.

The chain carries TRBV4-3 and TRBJ1-5; TRBD1 might be the D (6 bases). Trimming shortened V by 0 bases and J by 9 bases, and 15 bases separated the two germline ends. This CDR3 is 15 amino acids long. Per germline, CDR1 LGHNA and CDR2 YSLEER. The DNA of the CDR3 is TGCGCCAGCAGCCAAGACGGTCAGGGGCTAGGGCCCCAGCATTTT. It specifies CASSQDGQGLGPQHF.

The CDR3 loop reads CASNPTSGGNEQFF. The CDR3 DNA follows: TGTGCCAGCAACCCGACTAGCGGTGGAAATGAGCAGTTCTTC. V gene TRBV9 combines with J gene TRBJ2-1; TRBD2 agrees at 9 bases. V was pared by 6 bases and J by 7 bases, with 8 bases of the junction left unmatched. CDR1 is SGDLS and CDR2 is YYNGEE in the germline V gene. CDR3 length: 14 amino acids.

The CDR3 protein is CASSLHSGQGASEQYF. CDR3 DNA sequence: TGTGCCAGCAGCTTACATTCTGGACAGGGGGCGTCCGAGCAGTACTTC. The gene calls are TRBV7-6 and TRBJ2-7; TRBD1 agrees at 11 bases. V shed 2 bases, J shed 6 bases, and the junction held 9 bases outside the gene matches. Germline V gene data show CDR1 as SGHVS and CDR2 as FNYEAQ. This CDR3 contains 16 residues.

The chain carries TRBV27 and TRBJ2-1; 7 bases match TRBD1. The CDR3 contains 12 residues. J gave up 10 bases and V 5 bases, and 5 bases lay outside the gene matches. Germline V gene data show CDR1 as MNHEY and CDR2 as SMNVEV (reference sequence). This CDR3 is CASSGTGVEQFF. DNA of the CDR3: TGTGCCAGCAGTGGAACAGGGGTGGAGCAGTTCTTC.

The rearrangement uses TRBV6-6 and TRBJ2-1; D uncertain. CDR3 length: 11 amino acids. Germline CDR1 MNHNY, CDR2 SVGAGI (reference sequence). Trimming took off 3 bases at V and 7 bases at J, with 4 bases between the two ends. Here the CDR3 DNA reads TGTGCCAGCAGTTATAATAATGAGCAGTTCTTC. This translates into CASSYNNEQFF.

V is TRBV2 and J is TRBJ2-7; TRBD1 is a possible D gene (6 bases). Trimming stripped 2 bases from V and 6 bases from J, with 8 bases between. The CDR3 is 12 amino acids. Germline V gene lookup returns CDR1 SNHLY and CDR2 FYNNEI. This chain's CDR3 is CASSERGSEQYF. CDR3 coding DNA: TGTGCCAGCAGTGAAAGGGGGTCCGAGCAGTACTTC.

This clone has a single count. This chain links TRBV18 with TRBJ1-4; D is undetermined. Per germline, CDR1 KGHSH and CDR2 LQKENI. Trimming removed 0 bases from V and 4 bases from J, with 15 bases in between. The CDR3 consists of 17 residues. The CDR3 region has the DNA TGTGCCAGCTCACCACCGAACAATGGCGGGTTTAATGAAAAACTGTTTTTT. Translating gives CASSPPNNGGFNEKLFF.

This clone was found a few times. This chain joins TRBV5-1 and TRBJ1-1; unclear D gene. The V and J ends lost 2 bases and 2 bases respectively, with 7 bases between them. CDR1 SGHRS and CDR2 YFSETQ come from the germline V gene. The CDR3 spans 13 residues. The chain's CDR3 is CASSFEGNTEAFF. CDR3 sequence (DNA): TGCGCCAGCAGCTTTGAGGGTAACACTGAAGCTTTCTTT.

This clone has only a few counts. The CDR3 spells CAWSHGTVGETQYF. In DNA, the CDR3 is TGTGCCTGGAGTCACGGGACAGTGGGGGAGACCCAGTACTTC. V is TRBV30 and J is TRBJ2-5; 7 bases fit TRBD1. The CDR3 totals 14 residues. Germline loops: CDR1 GTSNPN, CDR2 SVGIG (reference sequence). J gave up 5 bases and V 2 bases, and 8 bases lay outside the gene matches. Filled out from reference TRBV30 and TRBJ2-5, the complete variable domain reads SQTIHQWPATLVQPVGSPLSLECTVEGTSNPNLYWYRQAAGRGLQLLFYSVGIGQISSEVPQNLSASRPQDRQFILSSKKLLLSDSGFYLCAWSHGTVGETQYFGPGTRLLVL.

V and J are TRBV5-1 and TRBJ1-5, with 10 positions matching TRBD1. The CDR3 runs to 15 residues. CDR1 and CDR2 (germline): SGHRS, YFSETQ. The junction had 6 bases not matched to a gene; V was cut back by 4 bases and J by 5 bases. The CDR3 loop reads CASSAGTGVDQPQHF. Written as DNA, the CDR3 is TGCGCCAGCAGCGCTGGGACAGGGGTTGATCAGCCCCAGCATTTT.

The gene calls are TRBV5-1 and TRBJ2-1; 7 nucleotides agree with TRBD1. The CDR3 is 16 amino acids. Germline loops: CDR1 SGHRS, CDR2 YFSETQ. J gave up 5 bases and V 1 base, and 9 bases lay outside the gene matches. The CDR3 DNA reads TGCGCCAGCAGCTTGTTCGGTGAGGGGGCGAACAATGAGCAGTTCTTC. The encoded protein is CASSLFGEGANNEQFF. Full variable domain (missing parts from reference TRBV5-1 and TRBJ2-1): KAGVTQTPRYLIKTRGQQVTLSCSPISGHRSVSWYQQTPGQGLQFLFEYFSETQRNKGNFPGRFSGRQFSNSRSEMNVSTLELGDSALYLCASSLFGEGANNEQFFGPGTRLTVL.

V usage is TRBV7-3 and J usage is TRBJ1-5, with D uncertain. The CDR3 consists of 13 residues. Trimming shortened V by 1 base and J by 5 bases, and 6 bases separated the two germline ends. Germline V lookup: CDR1 SGHTA, CDR2 FQGTGA. CDR3 nucleotides: TGTGCCAGCAGCTTAAACCGGGATCAGCCCCAGCATTTT. Its translation is CASSLNRDQPQHF.

This clone was observed a single time. The rearrangement links TRBV11-2 to TRBJ1-2, with D hard to call. CDR3 length: 13 amino acids. Trimming removed 8 bases from V and 6 bases from J, with 16 bases in between. Germline values: CDR1 SGHAT, CDR2 FQNNGV. The CDR3 here is CASVPSGGHGYTF. The CDR3 DNA is TGTGCCAGCGTCCCGTCGGGAGGCCATGGCTACACCTTC. The complete variable domain, with remaining parts taken from reference TRBV11-2 and TRBJ1-2, reads EAGVAQSPRYKIIEKRQSVAFWCNPISGHATLYWYQQILGQGPKLLIQFQNNGVVDDSQLPKDRFSAERLKGVDSTLKIQPAKLEDSAVYLCASVPSGGHGYTFGSGTRLTVV.

Here the CDR3 DNA reads TGTGCCAGCAGCTTAGGATCCGGGACAGGGGGCGAGCAGTACTTC. Amino acid sequence: CASSLGSGTGGEQYF. The chain is built from TRBV7-6 and TRBJ2-7, with TRBD1 matching 11 bases. Germline-derived CDR1 and CDR2 are SGHVS and FNYEAQ. V dropped 1 base and J dropped 6; count of bases not matched to a gene: 5. The CDR3 covers 15 residues.

The chain carries TRBV30 and TRBJ2-5; 9 bases are shared with TRBD2. The CDR3 is 15 amino acids. CDR1 GTSNPN and CDR2 SVGIG come from the germline V gene (reference sequence). The ends lost 1 base at V and 5 bases at J; junction bases unmatched: 8. In nucleotides, the CDR3 is TGTGCCTGGAGTGCAGCGGGAGGTCTTCGGGAGACCCAGTACTTC. Translation gives CAWSAAGGLRETQYF.

The chain has TRBV28 and TRBJ2-7, with a possible D match to TRBD1 (5 bases). V dropped 6 bases and J dropped 4 bases, with 16 bases sitting between them. CDR3 size: 14 residues. The germline CDR1 and CDR2 sequences are MDHEN and SYDVKM. DNA for the CDR3: TGTGCCAGCAGCAGGACACTTAAGGGTTACGAGCAGTACTTC. This translates into CASSRTLKGYEQYF.

The chain uses TRBV5-1 and TRBJ2-5; 15 positions agree with TRBD2. The last part of the DNA fits TRBJ2-7 better; the J call may be wrong. CDR1 and CDR2 from the germline V gene are SGHRS and YFSETQ. The CDR3 extends over 15 amino acids. CDR3 in DNA: TGCGCCAGCAGTCGGACTAGCGGGAGGGCCGACGAGCAGTACTTC. Amino acids: CASSRTSGRADEQYF.

In its sample, this clone was seen once. The chain couples TRBV28 to TRBJ1-1, with TRBD1 matching 7 bases. Per the germline V gene, CDR1 is MDHEN and CDR2 is SYDVKM. The CDR3 is 14 residues long. V dropped 6 bases and J dropped 5; count of bases not matched to a gene: 9. CDR3 region: CASRETGRRTEAFF. The CDR3 DNA reads as TGTGCCAGCAGGGAGACAGGGAGGAGGACTGAAGCTTTCTTT.

The J gene is TRBJ2-2, the V gene TRBV27, with 8 bases matching TRBD1. The CDR3 totals 15 residues. The trim removed 6 bases at V and 4 bases at J, leaving 7 bases unmatched. CDR1 is MNHEY and CDR2 is SMNVEV in the germline V gene (reference sequence). CDR3 region: CASSPGQVRTGELFF. The CDR3 DNA sequence: TGTGCCAGCAGCCCGGGACAGGTGCGCACCGGGGAGCTGTTTTTT.

The rearrangement uses TRBV18 and TRBJ2-2; tentative D call: TRBD2 (6 bases). V gave up 2 bases and J gave up 6 bases, with 16 bases separating them. There are 16 residues in the CDR3. Germline CDR1 reads KGHSH; CDR2 reads LQKENI. CDR3 sequence (DNA): TGTGCCAGCTCACCAGCGGTATTAACGGGGGCCGGGGAGCTGTTTTTT. As protein: CASSPAVLTGAGELFF.

Worth noting for this clone: At one of its ends the junction is not consistent with the germline gene, which may arise from a read error. In DNA, the CDR3 is TGCAGCGTTGAAGACGGCGGTTTT. Translating gives CSVEDGGF. This sequence joins TRBV29-1 and TRBJ1-1, with D uncertain. Germline V gives CDR1 SQVTM, CDR2 ANQGSEA. This CDR3 contains 8 residues.

The chain uses TRBV4-1 and TRBJ2-5; TRBD2 matches 11 bases. The tail of the sequence fits TRBJ2-7 better, so the J call may be wrong. Germline-derived CDR1 and CDR2 are MGHRA and YSYEKL. The CDR3 runs to 15 residues. The CDR3 protein is CASSLIAGGPYEQYF. The CDR3 DNA is TGCGCCAGCAGCCTAATAGCGGGAGGGCCGTACGAGCAGTACTTC.

The rearrangement uses TRBV4-1 and TRBJ2-3; D unresolved. V was shortened by 0 bases and J by 2 bases, with 12 bases between the two germline ends. Germline-derived CDR1 and CDR2 are MGHRA and YSYEKL. There are 16 residues in the CDR3. The CDR3 DNA follows: TGCGCCAGCAGCCAAGATCAGTACCCAAACACAGATACGCAGTATTTT. Protein: CASSQDQYPNTDTQYF.